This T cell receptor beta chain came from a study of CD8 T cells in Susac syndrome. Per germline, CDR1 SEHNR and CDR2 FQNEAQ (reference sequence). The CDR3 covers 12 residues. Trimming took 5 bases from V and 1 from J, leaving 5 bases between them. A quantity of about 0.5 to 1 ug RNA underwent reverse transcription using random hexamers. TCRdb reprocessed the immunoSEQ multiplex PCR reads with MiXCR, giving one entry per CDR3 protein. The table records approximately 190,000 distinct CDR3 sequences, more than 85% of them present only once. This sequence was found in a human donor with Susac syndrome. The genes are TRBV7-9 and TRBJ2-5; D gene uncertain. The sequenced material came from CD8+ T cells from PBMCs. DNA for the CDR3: TGTGCCAGCAGCCGCCGCCAAGAGACCCAGTACTTC. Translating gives CASSRRQETQYF.